This paragraph covers one T cell receptor (beta chain) sequence. The same CDR3 can be traced to other DNA sequences in this sample. CDR3 length equals 12 residues. CDR1 is SGHRS, CDR2 YFSETQ, per germline. Trimming took 2 bases from V and 6 from J, leaving 8 bases between them. This record comes from a study of OX40 agonist ivuxolimab in advanced cancers. About the study: Dose-escalation patients suffered from hepatocellular carcinoma, melanoma, renal cell or head and neck cancer.

The repertoire was sequenced with immunoSEQ multiplex PCR; TCRdb's copy has only in-frame clones and lacks some. The sample includes under 70,000 clones, around 88% of them seen just once. Any history of autoimmune disease or systemic immunosuppression disqualified patients. The J gene is TRBJ1-2, the V gene TRBV5-1; D is uncertain. The clonotype was recovered from an adult with an advanced solid tumor such as melanoma, head and neck, liver or kidney cancer. This specimen was CD4+ or CD8+ T cells sorted from blood, taken in a trial of the OX40 agonist ivuxolimab. CDR3 DNA sequence: TGCGCCAGCAGCTTTGGCGGGAATGGCTACACCTTC. Protein product: CASSFGGNGYTF.